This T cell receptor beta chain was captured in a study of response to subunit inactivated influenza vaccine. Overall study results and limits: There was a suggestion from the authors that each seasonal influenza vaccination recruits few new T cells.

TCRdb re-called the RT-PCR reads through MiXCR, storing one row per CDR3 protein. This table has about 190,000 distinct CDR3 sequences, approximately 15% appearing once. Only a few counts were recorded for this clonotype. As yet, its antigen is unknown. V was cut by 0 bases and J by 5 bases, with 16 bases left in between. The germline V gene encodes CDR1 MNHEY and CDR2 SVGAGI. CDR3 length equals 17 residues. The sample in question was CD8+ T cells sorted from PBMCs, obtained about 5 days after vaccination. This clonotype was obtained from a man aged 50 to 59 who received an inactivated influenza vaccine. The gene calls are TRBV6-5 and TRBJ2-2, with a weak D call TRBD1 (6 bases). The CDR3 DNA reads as TGTGCCAGCAGTTACTCGCACCAAAGGGGGAATACCGGGGAGCTGTTTTTT. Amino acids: CASSYSHQRGNTGELFF.